Here is one TCR beta chain with its context. The antigen remains unidentified. The data were taken from a study of cytomegalovirus exposure and HLA in healthy donors. The study, taken as a whole, reports: As was reported, the classifier diagnosed cytomegalovirus status with high specificity and sensitivity.

13 Jbeta primers and 60 Vbeta primers were used for the PCR. This table comes from immunoSEQ multiplex PCR, and its TCRdb copy is limited to in-frame clones, with some not included. The table lists under 200,000 clones, less than 80% of them singletons, with around 0.74% in the top ten. Sequenced: PBMCs. The clonotype comes from a woman aged 40 to 50 in good health and CMV-seronegative.

DNA of the CDR3: TGTGCCTGGAGTGTACAGGGGAGAGGCTACACCTTC. Translation: CAWSVQGRGYTF. This chain links TRBV30 with TRBJ1-2, with TRBD1 identical over 7 bases. Trimming at V came to 0 bases and at J to 8 bases, leaving 3 bases not matched to a gene. This CDR3 is 12 amino acids long. The germline gives CDR1 GTSNPN, CDR2 SVGIG (reference sequence).